The 6 T cell receptor beta chains listed next were all sequenced from one sample in a study of shared clonotypes between healthy human individuals. Naive CD8 cells lacked CD45RO and underwent positive selection for CCR7, leaving out terminally differentiated effector memory CD45RA+ cells. Assay: immunoSEQ multiplex PCR; the TCRdb copy retains only in-frame clones and omits some. The repertoire includes 2 million to 2.5 million clones, approximately 94% of them detected once, and about 1.1% sits in the top ten. The sample consisted of naive CD8+ T cells sorted from blood. These receptors were collected from a man between 18 and 29 years old in good health.

The chain has TRBV7-2 and TRBJ1-5; D remains ambiguous. CDR1 and CDR2 (germline): SGHTA, FQGNSA. V lost 2 bases, J lost 2 bases, and 4 bases lay in between. CDR3 length equals 13 residues. CDR3 region: CASSLPGNQPQHF. The CDR3 nucleotides read TGTGCCAGCAGCTTACCTGGCAATCAGCCCCAGCATTTT. The complete variable domain, with remaining parts taken from reference TRBV7-2 and TRBJ1-5, reads GAGVSQSPSNKVTEKGKDVELRCDPISGHTALYWYRQSLGQGLEFLIYFQGNSAPDKSGLPSDRFSAERTGGSVSTLTIQRTQQEDSAVYLCASSLPGNQPQHFGDGTRLSIL.

V usage is TRBV6-5 and J usage is TRBJ2-7; D not certain. This CDR3 contains 13 residues. V lost 10 bases and J 0 bases, leaving 13 bases between the germline ends. The germline CDR1 and CDR2 sequences are MNHEY and SVGAGI. The CDR3 sequence: CATGPPSSYEQYF. Written as DNA, the CDR3 is TGTGCCACCGGGCCGCCGAGCTCCTACGAGCAGTACTTC.

V and J are TRBV28 and TRBJ2-3; 7 nucleotides line up with TRBD1. The ends lost 7 bases at V and 2 bases at J; junction bases unmatched: 6. Germline assignment: CDR1 MDHEN and CDR2 SYDVKM. The CDR3 loop spans 14 amino acids. The CDR3 protein is CASKGAATTDTQYF. The CDR3 DNA sequence: TGTGCCAGCAAGGGGGCTGCTACCACAGATACGCAGTATTTT.

The V gene is TRBV7-9, the J gene TRBJ2-5; no firm D call. Trimming shortened V by 5 bases and J by 1 base, and 14 bases separated the two germline ends. Germline CDR1 SEHNR, CDR2 FQNEAQ (reference sequence). The CDR3 has 15 amino acids. This CDR3 reads CASSPTLGPQETQYF. Here the CDR3 DNA reads TGTGCCAGCAGCCCCACCCTCGGACCCCAAGAGACCCAGTACTTC.

V is TRBV28 and J is TRBJ2-5; TRBD2 might be the D (5 bases). This CDR3 is built from 12 residues. CDR1 MDHEN and CDR2 SYDVKM come from the germline V gene. Between the trimmed V and J ends, which lost 7 bases and 5 bases, there was a span of 11 bases. The CDR3 spells CASMTGGETQYF. For the CDR3, the DNA is TGTGCCAGCATGACGGGCGGGGAGACCCAGTACTTC.

The V gene is TRBV4-3, the J gene TRBJ2-7, with TRBD2 matching 7 bases. This CDR3 comprises 14 residues. Germline assignment: CDR1 LGHNA and CDR2 YSLEER. The trim removed 5 bases at V and 2 bases at J, leaving 6 bases unmatched. CDR3 nucleotide sequence: TGCGCCAGCAGCTGGGGGGGGTCTCCCTACGAGCAGTACTTC. It is translated as CASSWGGSPYEQYF.